This T cell receptor beta chain emerged from a study of shared clonotypes between healthy human individuals (dated by TCRdb to the early 2020s). Study-level background: Three men and a couple of women, aged 18 to 49 years, made up the cohort. For each donor, three plates each were used for CD4 naive and CD4 memory, two plates were used for CD8 naive, and one plate was used for CD8 memory. To estimate repertoire size and how much clonotype sharing occurs between individuals, the study deeply sequenced the blood TCR repertoires of about five healthy adults. To increase sequencing depth and limit assay-specific biases, TCR repertoire library preparation and sequencing were carried out by different laboratories using diverse techniques. Leukapheresis yielded between about 0.85 and 10 billion PBMCs per donor.

Comments on this clone: Its antigen remains undetermined. No qualities accompany the bases; no much larger clone lies one base away.

TCR CDR3 regions were amplified from genomic DNA by multiplex PCR using the deep immunoSEQ assay. For each cell subset, the extracted genomic DNA was distributed evenly across all wells of several immunoSEQ 96-well plates, and each plate served as one replicate. Each replicate PCR for sorted subsets received about 180 ng genomic DNA, equal to some 32,000 T cell genomes. Purified libraries were quantified with a Qubit 3.0 fluorometer, sized on a Bioanalyzer 2100, and re-quantified with the KAPA Library Quantification kit. Each immunoSEQ 96-well plate was sequenced on its own single-read 150-cycle Illumina NextSeq 550 flow cell. The published analysis was carried out like this. Because only junctional sequences without quality scores were contained in the immunoSEQ output, filtering matching that applied to full-length reads could not be performed. To assign V/J genes and CDR3, sequences were annotated using PyIR, a Python wrapper for IgBLAST v1.9, with IMGT germline references. Reads were removed for weak V/J assignments (E-value above 1e-6), missing CDR3, stop codons, out-of-frame junctions, or ambiguous translated residues. A V3J clonotype was defined by an identical inferred V gene, J gene, and CDR3 amino acid sequence. The percentage overlap between two repertoires was calculated by dividing the number of shared unique clonotypes by the size of the smaller repertoire. Repertoire richness was assessed with RTK rarefaction, the Chao1 estimator, and Recon v2.1 estimates of unobserved clonotypes. Generation probabilities for all TCRbeta clonotypes obtained by the gDNA method from a handful of donors were computed using OLGA. This immuneACCESS table, as held by TCRdb, lists in-frame sequences with V and J called but not all clones. Of the missing ones, under half trace to an unresolved V gene in checked studies; the others have no known cause. The V and J calls and clone size are taken from that table; D and trimming were inferred from the DNA. The sample profile shows approximately 2.5 million clones; over 85% of them were found once. Of the sample, 0.35% to 0.45% falls within the top ten clones.

Results the study describes overall, beyond this receptor: Rarefaction of sorted-subset datasets indicated incomplete sequencing despite the large sequencing depth. Based on pairwise subsampling, the degree of clonotype sharing among donors was expected to be affected by sequencing depth. Across a few donors, approximately 4.6% of naive CD4, around 3.5% of naive CD8, 2.3% of memory CD4, and over 0.35% of memory CD8 clonotypes were shared. Sampling was limited to blood, and TCR repertoires in tissue likely differ from TCR repertoires in blood. Clonotypes shared by all four sorted-subset donors showed higher generation probabilities than non-shared clonotypes. Naive subsets generally had larger estimated clonotype richness than memory subsets. The genetic and exposure-history diversity represented was limited by the small number of donors.

Donors were healthy HIV-negative adults with no recently reported acute infections or vaccinations. Every donor was a Caucasian adult residing in Nashville, Tennessee, USA. Magnetic negative selection was used to enrich CD4+ T cells, after which naive cells were positively selected on CD45RA and the negative fraction became the memory subset. Blood was collected by leukapheresis, and PBMCs were isolated by Ficoll-Histopaque density gradient centrifugation and then cryopreserved in liquid nitrogen vapor phase. Purity and quantity of every magnetically sorted T cell population were checked by analytical flow cytometry. Genomic DNA was isolated from every sorted fraction and measured by UV absorbance on a Nanodrop 2000c. Trimmed from V: 6 bases; trimmed from J: 2 bases; junction bases lacking a gene match: 9. The germline V gene specifies MNHEY as CDR1 and SVGAGI as CDR2. From cysteine to phenylalanine, the CDR3 is 15 amino acids long. The read is trimmed to its CDR3 DNA, 45 bases read in frame from base 1.

The chain links TRBV6-5 with TRBJ2-7, with TRBD1 identical over 8 junction bases. The sample taken for sequencing was naive CD4+ T cells from PBMCs. This specimen's cell subset or site label, per the study, means: CD45RA+ positively selected. The clonotype comes from a man aged 18-30 years in good health. Some clones in this sample may be carry-over from other donors' samples. CDR3 region: CASRVAAGGPYEQYF. The DNA is TGTGCCAGCAGGGTGGCGGCAGGGGGCCCCTACGAGCAGTACTTC.